This TCR beta chain was profiled in a study of control samples from healthy donors and cancer patients. Here immunoSEQ multiplex PCR was the method, and the copy in TCRdb shows in-frame clones only, minus some. Among about 110,000 clones listed, 85% to 90% were seen once. Between the trimmed V and J ends, which lost 0 bases and 0 bases, there was a span of 11 bases. CDR1 SGHVS and CDR2 FNYEAQ come from the germline V gene. CDR3 size: 16 residues. The receptor was derived from a woman in her 50s in good health. What was sequenced was blood. The chain has TRBV7-6 and TRBJ1-2; D might be TRBD1 (6 bases). The CDR3 DNA reads as TGTGCCAGCAGCTTAGCGCCAGGGGTAGCTAACTATGGCTACACCTTC. Its translation is CASSLAPGVANYGYTF.